This T cell receptor beta chain was sequenced for a study of cytomegalovirus exposure and HLA in healthy donors. Note on this clone: Its cognate antigen is unknown.

The germline gives CDR1 SGHRS, CDR2 YFSETQ. V was clipped by 4 bases and J by 4 bases, with 17 bases between them. The CDR3 is 15 amino acids. The assay was immunoSEQ multiplex PCR, and TCRdb's table has in-frame clones only and misses some. The sample records 80,000 to 100,000 clones, more than 85% being singletons. Study-level findings and limits: The majority of TCR sequences were rare, yet some public TCRs appeared in many donors. The study put 150 to 200 TCR beta chains on its list as cytomegalovirus-associated. Subsequent analysis of the 100 to 150 validation repertoires found a tendency for first-cohort TCR clusters to co-occur.

This chain connects TRBV5-1 to TRBJ2-5, with D tentatively TRBD1 (5 bases). The receptor was derived from a man younger than 30 in good health and CMV-seropositive. What was sequenced was PBMCs. CDR3 bases: TGCGCCAGCAGCCTGGGTCGGCCAGGGTTAGAGACCCAGTACTTC. This encodes CASSLGRPGLETQYF.